A selection of T cell receptor beta chains follows, all from one sample in a study of cytomegalovirus exposure and HLA in healthy donors. Sequenced by immunoSEQ multiplex PCR; TCRdb stores in-frame clones only, minus some. The table includes 90,000 to 100,000 clones, 65% to 85% detected once. The sample taken for sequencing was PBMCs. The source is a man aged 18 to 35 in good health and CMV-seronegative. Each CDR3 is given with its conserved first and last residue. The D gene is left open where the match is weak. Size is stated for part of the rows, as once, few or many counts, or as a class when the clone is expanded.

>NA|TRBV5-1|TRBD2|TRBJ2-1
TGCGCCAGCAGCTTCCTAGCGGGGGGGAATGAGCAGTTCTTC
CASSFLAGGNEQFF
>few|TRBV7-2|TRBD2|TRBJ2-3
TGTGCCAGCAGGCTAGCGGTTAGCACAGATACGCAGTATTTT
CASRLAVSTDTQYF
>NA|TRBV4-2|TRBD1|TRBJ2-5
TGTGCCAGCAGCCGCCGGGACAGGGAAGAGACCCAGTACTTC
CASSRRDREETQYF
>once|TRBV6-6|NA|TRBJ2-1
TGTGCCAGCAGTCCGAACAGGAGCTACAATGAGCAGTTCTTC
CASSPNRSYNEQFF
>NA|TRBV19|NA|TRBJ2-1
TGTGCCAGTAGTATAGCGGACACCCTCTACAATGAGCAGTTCTTC
CASSIADTLYNEQFF
>NA|TRBV11-2|NA|TRBJ1-6
TGTGCCAGCAGCTTAGATACAGGGTATTCACCCCTCCACTTT
CASSLDTGYSPLHF
>NA|TRBV5-1|NA|TRBJ1-5
TGCGCCAGCAGGCAGGCCCCTTATAGCAATCAGCCCCAGCATTTT
CASRQAPYSNQPQHF
>NA|TRBV5-6|TRBD1|TRBJ1-2
TGTGCCAGCAGCTTGACACCTCAGGGACAGGCGGAGGATGGCTACACCTTC
CASSLTPQGQAEDGYTF
>NA|TRBV7-9|TRBD1|TRBJ1-1
TGTGCCAGCAGCCAACAGGGGGTGTACACTGAAGCTTTCTTT
CASSQQGVYTEAFF
>NA|TRBV6-4|TRBD1|TRBJ1-1
TGTGCCAGCAGGCCGACAGGGGCCGAGAACACTGAAGCTTTCTTT
CASRPTGAENTEAFF
>few|TRBV6-5|TRBD2|TRBJ2-7
TGTGCCAGCGGGACTAGCGGGTCCTACGAGCAGTACTTC
CASGTSGSYEQYF
>NA|TRBV7-9|NA|TRBJ1-2
TGTGCCAGCAGCTTATCACCCAGGGATGGCTACACCTTC
CASSLSPRDGYTF
>once|TRBV19|TRBD1|TRBJ2-2
TGTGCCAGTAGGCCTGGGGGAAGGGGGCAAACCGGGGAGCTGTTTTTT
CASRPGGRGQTGELFF
>NA|TRBV19|NA|TRBJ2-2
TGTGCCAGTAGTATAGCAGTTAACACCGGGGAGCTGTTTTTT
CASSIAVNTGELFF
>NA|TRBV2|NA|TRBJ1-2
TGTGCCAGCAGTGAATCGGTGTTGGCGGCTGGCTATGGCTACACCTTC
CASSESVLAAGYGYTF
>NA|TRBV29-1|TRBD2|TRBJ2-1
TGCAGCGTTGAGAAGGGTAGCGGGGAGGGGAGGGAGTTCTTC
CSVEKGSGEGREFF
>medium-sized|TRBV19|TRBD1|TRBJ1-1
TGTGCCAGTAGAGGTGGTACAGGGGGTTTTGGGCATTTGGCTTTCTTT
CASRGGTGGFGHLAFF
>NA|TRBV5-1|TRBD1|TRBJ1-1
TGCGCCAGCAGCTTAGTACAGGGGGTCCACACTGAAGCTTTCTTT
CASSLVQGVHTEAFF
>NA|TRBV5-6|NA|TRBJ1-2
TGTGCCAGCAGCTTGGGGGCCAGGCTGGATGGCTACACCTTC
CASSLGARLDGYTF
>NA|TRBV13|TRBD1|TRBJ2-5
TGTGCCAGCAGCTTAGCTCCCCGACAGGGAGAGACCCAGTACTTC
CASSLAPRQGETQYF
>NA|TRBV7-9|NA|TRBJ1-2
TGTGCCAGCAGCCCGAGGACAGATGGCTACACCTTC
CASSPRTDGYTF
>NA|TRBV7-2|NA|TRBJ2-7
TGTGCCAGCAGCTTAGTAACGCGGAGCTCCTACGAGCAGTACTTC
CASSLVTRSSYEQYF
>NA|TRBV30|NA|TRBJ1-1
TGTGCCTGGAGTGTAACAGTGAACACTGAAGCTTTCTTT
CAWSVTVNTEAFF
>NA|TRBV25-1|TRBD2|TRBJ2-5
TGTGCCAGCAGTGAATTAGGGGCGGGGGGGCAGGGGACCCAGTACTTC
CASSELGAGGQGTQYF
>NA|TRBV12-5|NA|TRBJ1-2
TGTGCTAGTGGAGCCAACTTCCAGGGTACCTACACCTTC
CASGANFQGTYTF
>NA|TRBV16|TRBD2|TRBJ2-3
TGTGCCAGCAGCCAATCAAGCCCTAGCGGGGGCACAGATACGCAGTATTTT
CASSQSSPSGGTDTQYF
>NA|TRBV6-1|TRBD1|TRBJ1-6
TGTGCCAGCAGTCAAAGAGGACAGGTCGCTTTCACCCTCCACTTT
CASSQRGQVAFTLHF
>NA|TRBV6-1|NA|TRBJ2-3
TGTGCCAGCACCCGGGACACCTACACAGATACGCAGTATTTT
CASTRDTYTDTQYF
>NA|TRBV18|TRBD1|TRBJ1-5
TGTGCCAGCTCACTCCTGGACAGGGAGCGCCAGCCCCAGCATTTT
CASSLLDRERQPQHF
>NA|TRBV10-3|TRBD1|TRBJ2-3
TGTGCCATCAGTGCCCGGGGACAGATCACAGATACGCAGTATTTT
CAISARGQITDTQYF
>NA|TRBV29-1|NA|TRBJ1-2
TGCAGCGTTGGGGCAGCATATGGCTACACCTTC
CSVGAAYGYTF
>NA|TRBV10-3|NA|TRBJ2-7
TGTGCCATAACCGACAGGACGGGTGCGGCGGACGAGCAGTACTTC
CAITDRTGAADEQYF
>NA|TRBV27|NA|TRBJ1-1
TGTGCCAGCAGTTTTTATCTCCCGACAGGGAACACTGAAGCTTTCTTT
CASSFYLPTGNTEAFF
>NA|TRBV5-1|NA|TRBJ1-4
TGCGCCAGCAGCTTAGGAGGCGTCGGGTCCCTGGAAAAACTGTTTTTT
CASSLGGVGSLEKLFF
>NA|TRBV20-1|NA|TRBJ2-5
TGCAGTGCTAGAGCCGAGGAGACCCAGTACTTC
CSARAEETQYF
>NA|TRBV5-1|NA|TRBJ1-1
TGCGCCAGCAGCGTACCGCCCCAGGGTATAAACACTGAAGCTTTCTTT
CASSVPPQGINTEAFF
>once|TRBV7-6|NA|TRBJ1-6
TGTGCCAGCAGCCAGAAGAATTCACCCCTCCACTTT
CASSQKNSPLHF
>NA|TRBV7-6|NA|TRBJ2-2
TGTGCCAGCAGCTCGGGACTTAAAACCGGGGAGCTGTTTTTT
CASSSGLKTGELFF
>NA|TRBV5-1|TRBD1|TRBJ1-5
TGCGCCAGCAGCTTGGGTACAGGGGCGCATCAGCCCCAGCATTTT
CASSLGTGAHQPQHF
>NA|TRBV18|TRBD1|TRBJ2-2
TGTGCCAGCTCACCATACCCGAAGGGACAGGGGACGCTGTTTTTT
CASSPYPKGQGTLFF
>NA|TRBV5-6|NA|TRBJ1-2
TGTGCCAGCAGGGACAACCCCGGGGGTGGCTACACCTTC
CASRDNPGGGYTF
>NA|TRBV30|NA|TRBJ2-4
TGTGCCTGGGCCCCCCAGGGGCTAGCCAAAAACATTCAGTACTTC
CAWAPQGLAKNIQYF
>once|TRBV9|TRBD2|TRBJ2-3
TGTGCCAGCAGCGTAGCTCAGGGGACTAGCGGGGACACAGATACGCAGTATTTT
CASSVAQGTSGDTDTQYF
>once|TRBV14|NA|TRBJ1-1
TGTGCCAGCAGCTCCTTAGGGGGATGGGCCGTTGAAGCTTTCTTT
CASSSLGGWAVEAFF
>NA|TRBV2|TRBD1|TRBJ1-1
TGTGCCAGCAACTACAGAGGGGGCATGAACACTGAAGCTTTCTTT
CASNYRGGMNTEAFF
>NA|TRBV19|TRBD1|TRBJ1-1
TGTGCCAGTAGTATTACAGGGGAACTCGCTAGGAACACTGAAGCTTTCTTT
CASSITGELARNTEAFF
>once|TRBV4-2|TRBD1|TRBJ2-3
TGTGCCAGCAGCCAGGCCCCGGGACAGGGAAATACGCAGTATTTT
CASSQAPGQGNTQYF
>NA|TRBV5-4|NA|TRBJ2-7
TGTGCCAGCAGCTCAGGAGGGGGCGGCTACCCCGACGAGCAGTACTTC
CASSSGGGGYPDEQYF
>NA|TRBV5-8|TRBD1|TRBJ1-5
TGTGCCAGCAGCGGGGGACAGGGCTCAAGCAATCAGCCCCAGCATTTT
CASSGGQGSSNQPQHF
>few|TRBV14|NA|TRBJ2-2
TGTGCCAGCAGCCAAGTTCCAGATACCGGGGAGCTGTTTTTT
CASSQVPDTGELFF
>NA|TRBV5-1|TRBD1|TRBJ1-5
TGCGCCAGCAGCCCGCAGGGGGAACAGCCCCAGCATTTT
CASSPQGEQPQHF
>NA|TRBV9|NA|TRBJ2-1
TGTGCCAGCAGTGGTCTGGGGCCTCGGGATGAGCAGTTCTTC
CASSGLGPRDEQFF
>once|TRBV5-3|NA|TRBJ1-2
TGTGCCAGAAGTTGGGGGCGCGGCTACACCTTC
CARSWGRGYTF
>few|TRBV9|NA|TRBJ2-1
TGTGCCAGCAGCGTAGAATCAGGCCCATCCTACAATGAGCAGTTCTTC
CASSVESGPSYNEQFF
>NA|TRBV7-9|NA|TRBJ2-7
TGTGCCAGCAGCTCCCGGAGTGGCAGCGCCTACGAGCAGTACTTC
CASSSRSGSAYEQYF